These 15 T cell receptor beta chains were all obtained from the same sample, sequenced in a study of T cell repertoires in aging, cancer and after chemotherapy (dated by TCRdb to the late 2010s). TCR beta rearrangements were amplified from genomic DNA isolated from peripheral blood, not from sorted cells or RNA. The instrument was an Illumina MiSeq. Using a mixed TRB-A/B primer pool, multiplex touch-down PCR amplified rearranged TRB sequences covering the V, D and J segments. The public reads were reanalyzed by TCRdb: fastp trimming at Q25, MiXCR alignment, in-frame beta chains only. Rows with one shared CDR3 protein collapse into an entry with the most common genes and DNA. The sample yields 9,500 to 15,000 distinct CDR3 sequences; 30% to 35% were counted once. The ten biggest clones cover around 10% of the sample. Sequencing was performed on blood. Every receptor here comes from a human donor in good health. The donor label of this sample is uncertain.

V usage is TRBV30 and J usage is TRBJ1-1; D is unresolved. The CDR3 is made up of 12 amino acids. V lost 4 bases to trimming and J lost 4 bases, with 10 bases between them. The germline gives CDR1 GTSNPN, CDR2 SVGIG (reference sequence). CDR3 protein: CAWNTWGTEAFF. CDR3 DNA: TGTGCCTGGAACACCTGGGGCACTGAAGCTTTCTTT.

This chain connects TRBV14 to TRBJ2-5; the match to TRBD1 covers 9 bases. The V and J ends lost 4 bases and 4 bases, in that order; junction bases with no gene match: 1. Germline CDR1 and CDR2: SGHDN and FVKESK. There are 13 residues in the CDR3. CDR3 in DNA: TGTGCCAGCAGCCCGACAGGGGGAGAGACCCAGTACTTC. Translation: CASSPTGGETQYF.

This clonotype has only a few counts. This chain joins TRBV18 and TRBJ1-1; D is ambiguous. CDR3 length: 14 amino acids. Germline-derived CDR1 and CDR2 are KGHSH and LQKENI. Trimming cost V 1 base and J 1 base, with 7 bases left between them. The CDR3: CASSPLTPNTEAFF. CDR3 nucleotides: TGTGCCAGCTCACCACTGACCCCGAACACTGAAGCTTTCTTT. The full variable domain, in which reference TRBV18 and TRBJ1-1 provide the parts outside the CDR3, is NAGVMQNPRHLVRRRGQEARLRCSPMKGHSHVYWYRQLPEEGLKFMVYLQKENIIDESGMPKERFSAEFPKEGPSILRIQQVVRGDSAAYFCASSPLTPNTEAFFGQGTRLTVV.

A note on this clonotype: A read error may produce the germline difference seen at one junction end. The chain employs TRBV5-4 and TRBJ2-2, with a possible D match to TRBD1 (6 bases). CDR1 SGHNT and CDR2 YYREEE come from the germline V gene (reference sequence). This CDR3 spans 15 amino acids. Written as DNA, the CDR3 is TGTGCCAGCAGCGGACAGCCAGAGAACACCCGGGAGCTGTTTTTT. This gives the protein CASSGQPENTRELFF.

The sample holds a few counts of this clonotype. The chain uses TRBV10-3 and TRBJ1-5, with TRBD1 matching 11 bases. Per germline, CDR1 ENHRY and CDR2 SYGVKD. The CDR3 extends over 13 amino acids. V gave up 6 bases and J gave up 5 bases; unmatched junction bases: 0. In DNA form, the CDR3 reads TGTGCCATCAGGGGACAGGGGGATCAGCCCCAGCATTTT. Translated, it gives CAIRGQGDQPQHF.

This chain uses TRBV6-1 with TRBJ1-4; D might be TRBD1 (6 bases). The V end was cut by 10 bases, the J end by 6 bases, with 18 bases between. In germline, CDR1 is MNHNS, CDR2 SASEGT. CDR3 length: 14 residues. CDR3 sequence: CATSPPGAYEKLFF. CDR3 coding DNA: TGTGCCACCTCTCCCCCGGGGGCATATGAAAAACTGTTTTTT.

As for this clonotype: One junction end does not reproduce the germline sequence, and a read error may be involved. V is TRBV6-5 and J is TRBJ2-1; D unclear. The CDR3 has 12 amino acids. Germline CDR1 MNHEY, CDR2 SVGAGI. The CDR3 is CAISPRNNEQFF. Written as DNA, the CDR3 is TGTGCCATCAGTCCAAGGAACAATGAGCAGTTCTTC.

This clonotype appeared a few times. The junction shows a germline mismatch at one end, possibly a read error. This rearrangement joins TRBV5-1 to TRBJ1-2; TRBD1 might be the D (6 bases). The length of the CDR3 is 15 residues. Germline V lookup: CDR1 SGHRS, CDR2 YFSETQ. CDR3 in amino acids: CASSQPEGGGYGYTF. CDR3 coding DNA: TGTGCCAGCAGCCAACCGGAGGGGGGGGGCTATGGCTACACCTTC. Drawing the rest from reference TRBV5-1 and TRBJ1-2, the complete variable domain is KAGVTQTPRYLIKTRGQQVTLSCSPISGHRSVSWYQQTPGQGLQFLFEYFSETQRNKGNFPGRFSGRQFSNSRSEMNVSTLELGDSALYLCASSQPEGGGYGYTFGSGTRLTVV.

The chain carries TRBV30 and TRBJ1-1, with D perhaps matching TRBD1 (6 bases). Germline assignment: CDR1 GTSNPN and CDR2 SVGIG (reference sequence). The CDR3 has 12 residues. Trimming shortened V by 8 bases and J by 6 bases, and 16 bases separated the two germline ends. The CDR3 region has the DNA TGTGCCAGCAGCCGGGGACACCCTGAAGCTTTCTTT. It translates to CASSRGHPEAFF.

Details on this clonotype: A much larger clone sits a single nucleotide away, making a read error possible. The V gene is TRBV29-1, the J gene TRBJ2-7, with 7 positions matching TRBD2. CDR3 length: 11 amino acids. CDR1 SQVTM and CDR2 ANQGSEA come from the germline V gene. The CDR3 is CSSGGTYEQYF. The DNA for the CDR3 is TGCAGTTCCGGGGGGACCTACGAGCAGTACTTC.

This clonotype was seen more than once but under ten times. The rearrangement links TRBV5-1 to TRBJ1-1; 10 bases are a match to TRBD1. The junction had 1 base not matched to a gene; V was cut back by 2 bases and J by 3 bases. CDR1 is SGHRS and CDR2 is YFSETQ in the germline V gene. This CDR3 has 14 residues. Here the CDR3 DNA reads TGCGCCAGCAGCTTCGGGACAGGGGACACTGAAGCTTTCTTT. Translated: CASSFGTGDTEAFF.

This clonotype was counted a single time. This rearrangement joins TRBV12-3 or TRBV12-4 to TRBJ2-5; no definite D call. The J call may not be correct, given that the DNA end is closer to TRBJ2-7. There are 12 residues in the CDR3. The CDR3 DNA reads TGTGCCAGCAGTTTTGACACCTACGAGCAGTACTTC. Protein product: CASSFDTYEQYF.

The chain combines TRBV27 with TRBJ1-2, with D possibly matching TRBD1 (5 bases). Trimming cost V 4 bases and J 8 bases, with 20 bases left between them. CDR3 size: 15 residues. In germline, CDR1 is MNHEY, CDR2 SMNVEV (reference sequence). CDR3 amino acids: CASSYYQTDHWGYTF. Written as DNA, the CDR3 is TGTGCCAGCAGTTACTACCAGACAGACCATTGGGGCTACACCTTC.

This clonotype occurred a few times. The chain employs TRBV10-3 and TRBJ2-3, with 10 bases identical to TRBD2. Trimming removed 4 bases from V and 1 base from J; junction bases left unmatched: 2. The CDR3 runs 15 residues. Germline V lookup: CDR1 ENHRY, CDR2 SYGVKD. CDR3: CAISAGTSGTDTQYF. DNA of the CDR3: TGTGCCATCAGTGCGGGGACTAGCGGCACAGATACGCAGTATTTT.

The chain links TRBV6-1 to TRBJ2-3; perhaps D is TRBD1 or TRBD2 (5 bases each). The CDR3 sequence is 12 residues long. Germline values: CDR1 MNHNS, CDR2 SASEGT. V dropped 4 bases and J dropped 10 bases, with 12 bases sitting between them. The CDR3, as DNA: TGTGCCAGCAGTGGTCGGGGCGCCGCGCAGTATTTT. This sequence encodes CASSGRGAAQYF.